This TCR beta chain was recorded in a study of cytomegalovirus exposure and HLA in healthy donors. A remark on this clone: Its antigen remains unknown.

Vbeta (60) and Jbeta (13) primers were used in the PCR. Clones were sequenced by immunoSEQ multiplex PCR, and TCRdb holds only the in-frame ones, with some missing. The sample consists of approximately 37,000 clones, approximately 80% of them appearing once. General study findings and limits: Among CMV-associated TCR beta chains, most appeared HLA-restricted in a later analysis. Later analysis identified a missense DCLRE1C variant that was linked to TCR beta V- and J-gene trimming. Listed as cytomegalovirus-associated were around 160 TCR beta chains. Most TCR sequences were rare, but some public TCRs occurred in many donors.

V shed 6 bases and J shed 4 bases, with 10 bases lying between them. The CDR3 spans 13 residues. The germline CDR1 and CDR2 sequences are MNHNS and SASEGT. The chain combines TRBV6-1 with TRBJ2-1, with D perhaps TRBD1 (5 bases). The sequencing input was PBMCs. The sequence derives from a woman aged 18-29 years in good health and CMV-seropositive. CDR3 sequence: CASSQTEYNEQFF. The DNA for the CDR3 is TGTGCCAGCAGCCAGACAGAATACAATGAGCAGTTCTTC.